This T cell receptor beta chain was captured by sequencing in a study of T cells in Graves' hyperthyroidism and ophthalmopathy. Study-wide results and caveats: The blood repertoire included most of the expanded thyroid clonotypes above 0.001. Ophthalmopathy and stable hyperthyroidism were told apart by a 13 V-J model.

These patients, aged 18 to 65, had recently diagnosed hyperthyroidism lasting under 2 months. Any symptoms of ophthalmopathy came after the first hyperthyroidism diagnosis, from which the blood sample dates. V was trimmed by 1 base and J by 2 bases, leaving 11 bases between them. Per germline, CDR1 DFQATT and CDR2 SNEGSKA (reference sequence). There are 14 residues in the CDR3. The table lists this clonotype with many counts. Its target is unknown. TCR beta CDR3 regions were amplified from RNA transcripts. The primer set for the first-round RT-PCR of the TCR CDR3 was HTBI. TCRdb redid the calling of the multiplex PCR reads with MiXCR, one entry per CDR3 protein. The sample shows around 240,000 distinct CDR3 sequences, about 15% of them seen only once.

V usage is TRBV20-1 and J usage is TRBJ1-2; D remains unclear. The TCR was taken from a woman aged 40 to 55 with Graves' hyperthyroidism that later progressed to Graves' ophthalmopathy. The sample consisted of blood. The CDR3 DNA reads TGCAGTGCTAGAGGTCGCAACTCCAACTATGGCTACACCTTC. It translates to CSARGRNSNYGYTF.